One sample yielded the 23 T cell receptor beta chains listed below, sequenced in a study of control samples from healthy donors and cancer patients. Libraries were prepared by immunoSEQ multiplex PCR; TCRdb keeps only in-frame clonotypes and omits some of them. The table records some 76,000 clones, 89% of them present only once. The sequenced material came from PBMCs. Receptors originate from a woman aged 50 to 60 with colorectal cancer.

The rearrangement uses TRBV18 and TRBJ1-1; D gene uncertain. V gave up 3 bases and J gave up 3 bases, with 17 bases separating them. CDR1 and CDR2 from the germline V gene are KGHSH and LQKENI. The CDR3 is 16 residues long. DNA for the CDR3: TGTGCCAGCTCACCCACTTTAGGAGGGAGACACACTGAAGCTTTCTTT. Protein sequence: CASSPTLGGRHTEAFF.

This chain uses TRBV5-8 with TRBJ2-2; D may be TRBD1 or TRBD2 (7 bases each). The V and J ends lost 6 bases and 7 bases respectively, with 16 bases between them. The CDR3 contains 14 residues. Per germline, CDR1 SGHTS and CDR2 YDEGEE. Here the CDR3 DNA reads TGTGCCAGCACCTCGACAGGGAGGGACGGGGAGCTGTTTTTT. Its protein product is CASTSTGRDGELFF.

In DNA form, the CDR3 reads TGTGCCAGCATAGACATAAACAATCAGCCCCAGCATTTT. Protein sequence: CASIDINNQPQHF. The chain couples TRBV6-5 to TRBJ1-5; D unclear. V dropped 7 bases and J dropped 3 bases, with 10 bases sitting between them. Germline CDR1 reads MNHEY; CDR2 reads SVGAGI. The CDR3 has 13 amino acids.

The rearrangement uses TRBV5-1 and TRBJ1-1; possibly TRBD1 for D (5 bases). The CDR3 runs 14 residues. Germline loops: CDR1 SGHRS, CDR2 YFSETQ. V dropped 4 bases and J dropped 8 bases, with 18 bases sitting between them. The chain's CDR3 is CASSEGRALGEAFF. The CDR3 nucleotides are TGCGCCAGCAGCGAGGGACGGGCCTTAGGAGAAGCTTTCTTT.

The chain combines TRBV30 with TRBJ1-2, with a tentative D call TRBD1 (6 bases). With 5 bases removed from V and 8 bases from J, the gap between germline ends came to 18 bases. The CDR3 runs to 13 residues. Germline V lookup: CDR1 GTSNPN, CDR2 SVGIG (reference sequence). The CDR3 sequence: CAWRPQGLGGYTF. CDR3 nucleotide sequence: TGTGCCTGGCGACCACAGGGTTTGGGGGGCTACACCTTC.

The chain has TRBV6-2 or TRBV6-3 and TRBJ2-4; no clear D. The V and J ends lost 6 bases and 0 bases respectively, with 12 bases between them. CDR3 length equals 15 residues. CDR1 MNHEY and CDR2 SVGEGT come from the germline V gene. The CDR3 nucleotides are TGTGCCAGCAGCAACACGGCTCTAGCCAAAAACATTCAGTACTTC. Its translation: CASSNTALAKNIQYF.

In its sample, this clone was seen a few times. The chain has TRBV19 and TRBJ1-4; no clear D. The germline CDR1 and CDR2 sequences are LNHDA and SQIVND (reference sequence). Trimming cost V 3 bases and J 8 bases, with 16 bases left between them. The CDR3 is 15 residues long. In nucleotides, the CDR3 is TGTGCCAGTAGTATGTCGTGGATGGGGTCGGAAAAACTGTTTTTT. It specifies CASSMSWMGSEKLFF.

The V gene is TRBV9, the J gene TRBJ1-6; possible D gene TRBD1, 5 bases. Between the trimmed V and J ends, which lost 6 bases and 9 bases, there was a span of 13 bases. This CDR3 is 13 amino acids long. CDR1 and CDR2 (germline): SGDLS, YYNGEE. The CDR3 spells CASMPGPGSPLHF. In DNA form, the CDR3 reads TGTGCCAGCATGCCGGGGCCCGGTTCACCCCTCCACTTT.

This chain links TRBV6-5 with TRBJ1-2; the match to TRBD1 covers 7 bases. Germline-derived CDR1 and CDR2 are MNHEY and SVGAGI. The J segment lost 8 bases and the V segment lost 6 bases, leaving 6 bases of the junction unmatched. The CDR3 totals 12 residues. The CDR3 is CASRRQGSGYTF. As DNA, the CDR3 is TGTGCCAGCAGGAGACAGGGCTCGGGCTACACCTTC.

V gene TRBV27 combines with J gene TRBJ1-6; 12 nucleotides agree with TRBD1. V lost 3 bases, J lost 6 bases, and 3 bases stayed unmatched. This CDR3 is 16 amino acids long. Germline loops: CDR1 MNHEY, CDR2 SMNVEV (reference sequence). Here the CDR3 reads CASSFGTGGGNSPLHF. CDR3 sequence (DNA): TGTGCCAGCAGTTTTGGGACAGGGGGCGGTAATTCACCCCTCCACTTT.

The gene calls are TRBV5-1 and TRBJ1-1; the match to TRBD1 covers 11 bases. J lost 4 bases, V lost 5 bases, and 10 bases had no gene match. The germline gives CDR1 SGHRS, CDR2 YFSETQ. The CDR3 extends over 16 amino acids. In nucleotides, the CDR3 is TGCGCCAGCAGAACTGATCCGGGACAGGGGGGCACTGAAGCTTTCTTT. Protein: CASRTDPGQGGTEAFF.

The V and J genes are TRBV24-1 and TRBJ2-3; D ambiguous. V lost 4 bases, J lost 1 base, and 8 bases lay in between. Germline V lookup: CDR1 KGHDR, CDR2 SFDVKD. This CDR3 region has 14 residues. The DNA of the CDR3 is TGTGCCACCAGTGACCCGGCAGGCACAGATACGCAGTATTTT. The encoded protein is CATSDPAGTDTQYF.

This CDR3 reads CASSVSFAGTGNTIYF. The CDR3, as DNA: TGTGCCAGCAGTGTGTCGTTTGCGGGGACTGGAAACACCATATATTTT. The chain couples TRBV2 to TRBJ1-3; D gene ambiguous. V was trimmed by 4 bases and J by 2 bases, leaving 15 bases between them. The germline CDR1 and CDR2 sequences are SNHLY and FYNNEI. CDR3 size: 16 residues.

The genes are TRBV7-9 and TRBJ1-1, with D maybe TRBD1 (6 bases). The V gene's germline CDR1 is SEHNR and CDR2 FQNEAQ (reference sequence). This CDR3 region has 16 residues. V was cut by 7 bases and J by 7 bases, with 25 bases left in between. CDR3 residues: CASNPGGTGRVGEAFF. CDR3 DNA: TGTGCCAGCAACCCGGGGGGAACAGGGAGAGTAGGTGAAGCTTTCTTT.

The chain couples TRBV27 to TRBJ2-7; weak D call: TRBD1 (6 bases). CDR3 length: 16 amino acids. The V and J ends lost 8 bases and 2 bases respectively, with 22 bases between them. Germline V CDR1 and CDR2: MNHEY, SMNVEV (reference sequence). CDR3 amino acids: CASQPTLDSLAYEQYV. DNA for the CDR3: TGTGCCAGCCAACCGACCCTGGACAGTTTAGCCTACGAGCAGTACGTC.

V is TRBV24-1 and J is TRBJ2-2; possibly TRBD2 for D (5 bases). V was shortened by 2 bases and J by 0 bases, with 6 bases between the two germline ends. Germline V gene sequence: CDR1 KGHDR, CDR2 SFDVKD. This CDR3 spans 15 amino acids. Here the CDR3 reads CATSDWGANTGELFF. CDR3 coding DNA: TGTGCCACCAGTGATTGGGGAGCGAACACCGGGGAGCTGTTTTTT.

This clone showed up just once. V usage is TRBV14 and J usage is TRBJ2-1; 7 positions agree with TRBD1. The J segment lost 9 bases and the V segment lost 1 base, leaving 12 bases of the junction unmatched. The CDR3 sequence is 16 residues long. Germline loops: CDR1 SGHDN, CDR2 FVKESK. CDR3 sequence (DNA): TGTGCCAGCAGCCAAGGAGGGGGCAGGGTGGTGAGTGAGCAGTTCTTC. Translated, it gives CASSQGGGRVVSEQFF.

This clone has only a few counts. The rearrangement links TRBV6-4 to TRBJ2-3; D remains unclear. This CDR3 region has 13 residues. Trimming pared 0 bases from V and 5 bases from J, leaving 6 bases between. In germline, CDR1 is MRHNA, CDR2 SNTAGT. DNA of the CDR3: TGTGCCAGCAGTGACTCGGGATTAGATACGCAGTATTTT. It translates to CASSDSGLDTQYF.

This CDR3 is CASSTQGSNQPQHF. The CDR3 DNA follows: TGTGCCAGTAGTACCCAGGGCAGCAATCAGCCCCAGCATTTT. V gene TRBV19 combines with J gene TRBJ1-5; D is possibly TRBD1 (5 bases). Germline-derived CDR1 and CDR2 are LNHDA and SQIVND (reference sequence). There are 14 residues in the CDR3. V gave up 4 bases and J gave up 1 base, with 8 bases separating them.

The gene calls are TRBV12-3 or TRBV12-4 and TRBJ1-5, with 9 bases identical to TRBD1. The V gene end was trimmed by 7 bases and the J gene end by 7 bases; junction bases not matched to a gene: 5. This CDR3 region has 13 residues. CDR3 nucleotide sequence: TGTGCCAGCACCCCAACAGGGGGCCAGCCCCAGCATTTT. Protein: CASTPTGGQPQHF.

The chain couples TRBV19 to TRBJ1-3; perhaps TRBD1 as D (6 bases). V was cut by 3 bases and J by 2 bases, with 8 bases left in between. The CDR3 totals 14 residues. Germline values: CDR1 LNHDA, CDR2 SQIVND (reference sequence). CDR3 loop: CASSIQGTGNTIYF. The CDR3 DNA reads TGTGCCAGTAGTATCCAGGGGACTGGAAACACCATATATTTT.

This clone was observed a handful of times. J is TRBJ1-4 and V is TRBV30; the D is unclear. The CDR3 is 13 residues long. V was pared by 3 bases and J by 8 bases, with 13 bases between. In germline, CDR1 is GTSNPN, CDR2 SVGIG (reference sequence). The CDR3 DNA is TGTGCCTGGAGAAAATCGGGGTGGGAAAAACTGTTTTTT. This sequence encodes CAWRKSGWEKLFF.

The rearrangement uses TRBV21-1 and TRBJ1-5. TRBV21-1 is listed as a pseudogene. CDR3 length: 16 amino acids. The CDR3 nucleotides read TGTGCCAGCAGCAGAGACCAGGGCGGGCACAATCAGCCCCAGCATTTT. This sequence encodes CASSRDQGGHNQPQHF.